A selection of T cell receptor beta chains follows, all from one sample in a study of regulatory T cells in long-lasting Graves disease. TCRdb redid the calling of the multiplex PCR reads with MiXCR, one entry per CDR3 protein. The sample has approximately 690,000 distinct CDR3 sequences, about 30% seen once. The sequencing used peripheral blood mononuclear cells (PBMCs), collected when the disease was refractory, from a patient treated with antithyroid drugs. The receptors were sampled from a female donor with Graves disease. Each CDR3 is given with its conserved first and last residue. The D gene is left open where the match is weak. The size entry is marked missing in some rows and otherwise reads once, few, many or a size class.

j_call v_call clone_size d_call cdr3_aa cdr3_nt
TRBJ1-5 TRBV30 few NA CAWSPRDIARPQHF TGTGCCTGGAGTCCCCGGGACATCGCAAGGCCCCAGCATTTT
TRBJ2-2 TRBV6-1 few TRBD2 CASRPLGLAGAGSGELFF TGTGCCAGCAGACCCTTGGGACTAGCGGGAGCCGGATCCGGGGAGCTGTTTTTT
TRBJ1-5 TRBV19 NA TRBD1 CASSTGQGTNQPQHF TGTGCCAGTAGTACCGGACAGGGAACTAATCAGCCCCAGCATTTT
TRBJ1-1 TRBV19 NA NA CASSIGATQEVRTEAFF TGTGCCAGTAGTATAGGGGCGACTCAGGAAGTTAGGACTGAAGCTTTCTTT
TRBJ1-5 TRBV2 many TRBD1 CASSETGGRNQPQHF TGTGCCAGCAGTGAAACAGGGGGGCGCAATCAGCCCCAGCATTTT
TRBJ1-2 TRBV5-6 once TRBD1 CASSSSGGQWDGYTF TGTGCCAGCAGCTCCTCAGGGGGCCAATGGGATGGCTACACCTTC
TRBJ2-7 TRBV29-1 few TRBD1 CSVTPGQGQYEQYF TGCAGCGTTACACCGGGACAGGGGCAGTACGAGCAGTACTTC
TRBJ2-2 TRBV2 once TRBD2 CASSADLGLAGPTGELFF TGTGCCAGCAGCGCGGACCTTGGACTAGCGGGGCCCACCGGGGAGCTGTTTTTT
TRBJ2-2 TRBV12-3/TRBV12-4 few NA CASGGARYTGELFF TGTGCCAGCGGGGGGGCGAGGTACACCGGGGAGCTGTTTTTT
TRBJ1-2 TRBV7-2 few TRBD1 CASSLAPWTGGYGYTF TGTGCCAGCAGCTTAGCCCCCTGGACAGGGGGCTATGGCTACACCTTC
TRBJ2-7 TRBV27 few TRBD2 CASSRGEQAGYEQYF TGTGCCAGCAGTCGTGGGGAGCAAGCGGGGTACGAGCAGTACTTC
TRBJ1-2 TRBV29-1 NA TRBD1 CSVELRDRAYGYTF TGCAGCGTTGAACTCCGGGACAGGGCCTATGGCTACACCTTC
TRBJ2-7 TRBV4-1 many TRBD2 CASSFRASGYEQYF TGCGCCAGCAGCTTCCGGGCTAGCGGTTACGAGCAGTACTTC
TRBJ1-5 TRBV19 NA NA CASSMLENYNQPQHF TGTGCCAGTAGTATGTTGGAAAATTACAATCAGCCCCAGCATTTT
TRBJ2-5 TRBV7-3 few TRBD2 CASSLTGLAGKETQYF TGTGCCAGCAGCTTAACCGGACTAGCGGGAAAGGAGACCCAGTACTTC
TRBJ2-7 TRBV30 once TRBD2 CAWSGAGGTGEQYF TGTGCCTGGTCCGGAGCGGGAGGGACCGGGGAGCAGTACTTC
TRBJ1-4 TRBV7-6 once TRBD1 CASSSEQGKLFF TGTGCCAGCAGTTCCGAACAGGGGAAACTGTTTTTT
TRBJ1-4 TRBV5-1 NA TRBD1 CASSPGTGGANREKLFF TGCGCCAGCAGCCCAGGGACAGGGGGTGCCAATAGAGAAAAACTGTTTTTT
TRBJ1-1 TRBV28 few TRBD1 CASSFPERGPAFF TGTGCCAGCAGTTTCCCCGAGAGGGGGCCAGCTTTCTTT
TRBJ1-5 TRBV20-1 NA NA CSARGDIWQPQHF TGCAGTGCTAGAGGGGACATTTGGCAGCCCCAGCATTTT
TRBJ1-2 TRBV3-1 NA NA CASSQDSQGFGGYTF TGTGCCAGCAGCCAAGATTCGCAGGGGTTCGGTGGCTACACCTTC
TRBJ2-5 TRBV6-1 few NA CASSDRALPGTQYF TGTGCCAGCAGTGACAGGGCTCTTCCCGGGACCCAGTACTTC
TRBJ1-1 TRBV6-2/TRBV6-3 few NA CASSYPGQTEAFF TGTGCCAGCAGTTACCCAGGACAGACTGAAGCTTTCTTT
TRBJ1-1 TRBV28 few TRBD1 CASSYDRAGEAFF TGTGCCAGCAGCTACGACAGGGCGGGGGAAGCTTTCTTT
TRBJ2-3 TRBV7-2 NA TRBD2 CASSLEAGGFGDTQYF TGTGCCAGCAGCTTAGAAGCGGGAGGGTTCGGAGATACGCAGTATTTT
TRBJ1-5 TRBV12-3/TRBV12-4 NA NA CASRDGGPQHF TGTGCCAGCAGGGATGGGGGGCCCCAGCATTTT
TRBJ1-4 TRBV5-6 NA TRBD1 CASSLMSGGKLFF TGTGCCAGCAGCTTGATGTCAGGGGGAAAACTGTTTTTT
TRBJ1-1 TRBV12-3/TRBV12-4 few TRBD1 CASSRSEGARAKAFF TGTGCCAGCAGCCGTAGCGAGGGGGCGAGGGCTAAAGCTTTCTTT
TRBJ1-5 TRBV20-1 many NA CSASRRWDQPQHF TGCAGTGCTAGTCGCCGTTGGGATCAGCCCCAGCATTTT
TRBJ1-1 TRBV20-1 few NA CSARDYPEAFF TGCAGTGCTAGAGATTATCCGGAAGCTTTCTTT
TRBJ1-1 TRBV12-5 NA TRBD1 CASGSPGQTNTEAFF TGTGCTAGTGGTTCACCGGGACAGACGAACACTGAAGCTTTCTTT
TRBJ1-1 TRBV7-9 NA TRBD1 CASSLETGPTEAFF TGTGCCAGCAGCTTAGAGACAGGGCCCACTGAAGCTTTCTTT
TRBJ1-2 TRBV3-1 few TRBD1 CASSKYRDRDYGYTF TGTGCCAGCAGTAAATACCGGGACAGAGACTATGGCTACACCTTC
TRBJ2-7 TRBV6-2/TRBV6-3 NA TRBD2 CASSYSTGEGYEQYF TGTGCCAGCAGTTACTCAACGGGGGAGGGTTACGAGCAGTACTTC
TRBJ1-1 TRBV11-1 few NA CASSLRRGTNLNTEAFF TGTGCCAGCAGCCTAAGACGGGGGACCAACTTGAACACTGAAGCTTTCTTT
TRBJ2-2 TRBV7-9 once TRBD2 CASSPVAGVTTGELFF TGTGCCAGCAGCCCCGTAGCGGGAGTAACGACCGGGGAGCTGTTTTTT
TRBJ1-2 TRBV5-1 NA NA CASSLDGSRDYGYTF TGCGCCAGCAGCTTGGATGGCTCTCGAGACTATGGCTACACCTTC
TRBJ2-5 TRBV7-9 NA TRBD1 CASSSPHRGLETQYF TGTGCCAGCAGCTCCCCCCACAGGGGGCTTGAGACCCAGTACTTC
TRBJ1-6 TRBV5-1 NA NA CASSLIGSDSPLHF TGCGCCAGCAGCTTGATCGGCTCTGATTCACCCCTCCACTTT
TRBJ1-2 TRBV29-1 NA NA CSVWDGNYGYTF TGCAGCGTTTGGGACGGCAACTATGGCTACACCTTC
TRBJ1-4 TRBV6-1 few NA CATRGFPTGEKLFF TGTGCCACCAGAGGGTTTCCAACCGGGGAAAAACTGTTTTTT
TRBJ1-3 TRBV5-1 NA NA CASSLGQEGNTIYF TGCGCCAGCAGCTTGGGGCAAGAGGGAAACACCATATATTTT
TRBJ1-2 TRBV6-1 NA NA CAGSPQGANYGYTF TGTGCCGGCAGTCCACAGGGAGCTAACTATGGCTACACCTTC
TRBJ1-1 TRBV5-1 few NA CASRIPGTNTEAFF TGCGCCAGCAGAATTCCCGGGACGAACACTGAAGCTTTCTTT
TRBJ1-2 TRBV2 few NA CASREQGTYGGYTF TGTGCCAGCAGGGAACAGGGAACATATGGAGGCTACACCTTC
TRBJ2-5 TRBV20-1 NA NA CSASPGEETQYF TGCAGTGCTAGCCCCGGGGAAGAGACCCAGTACTTC
TRBJ1-1 TRBV29-1 NA NA CSAVQNTEAFF TGCAGCGCCGTACAGAACACTGAAGCTTTCTTT
TRBJ2-7 TRBV29-1 NA TRBD2 CSGWTSGSPYEQYF TGCAGCGGATGGACTAGCGGGAGCCCCTACGAGCAGTACTTC
TRBJ1-4 TRBV29-1 few NA CSAATGGGEKLFF TGCAGCGCAGCGACTGGGGGAGGGGAAAAACTGTTTTTT
TRBJ2-5 TRBV15 many NA CATSRLGNQETQYF TGTGCCACCAGCAGACTGGGCAACCAAGAGACCCAGTACTTC